These 23 T cell receptor beta chains share one sample of origin, sequenced in a study of blood T cell repertoires in COVID-19. The data were produced by immunoSEQ multiplex PCR, yet TCRdb's version contains in-frame clones alone and is incomplete. The repertoire holds roughly 180,000 clones, with 60% to 80% as singletons. The specimen was PBMCs or T cells enriched from blood (not recorded which). Receptors originate from a man aged 60 to 69 who had been exposed to COVID-19.

V usage is TRBV10-3 and J usage is TRBJ1-6, with D maybe TRBD1 (6 bases). The ends were cut back, 7 bases at V and 7 bases at J, with 14 bases in the middle. The CDR3 loop spans 14 amino acids. Germline V gene lookup returns CDR1 ENHRY and CDR2 SYGVKD. The CDR3 region has the DNA TGTGCCATCACTACCGGGACATTAAATTCACCCCTCCACTTT. Translation: CAITTGTLNSPLHF.

This clone was seen a few times. The chain has TRBV4-1 and TRBJ2-7, with TRBD1 identical over 8 bases. This CDR3 has 15 residues. Germline assignment: CDR1 MGHRA and CDR2 YSYEKL. Trimming removed 2 bases from V and 4 bases from J; junction bases left unmatched: 7. This CDR3 is CASSQSPGGEYEQYF. In DNA form, the CDR3 reads TGCGCCAGCAGCCAATCGCCAGGGGGCGAGTACGAGCAGTACTTC.

The J gene is TRBJ1-6, the V gene TRBV9; D perhaps matches TRBD1 (6 bases). Germline CDR1 and CDR2: SGDLS and YYNGEE. Trimming shortened V by 0 bases and J by 7 bases, and 11 bases separated the two germline ends. The length of the CDR3 is 15 residues. CDR3 in amino acids: CASSVEGTGNSPLHF. The CDR3, as DNA: TGTGCCAGCAGCGTAGAGGGCACAGGGAATTCACCCCTCCACTTT. Drawing the rest from reference TRBV9 and TRBJ1-6, the complete variable domain is DSGVTQTPKHLITATGQRVTLRCSPRSGDLSVYWYQQSLDQGLQFLIQYYNGEERAKGNILERFSAQQFPDLHSELNLSSLELGDSALYFCASSVEGTGNSPLHFGNGTRLTVT.

This clone came up a few times. In nucleotides, the CDR3 is TGTGCCAGCATAAGGGGCAGCTTCTACGAGCAGTACTTC. It translates to CASIRGSFYEQYF. The chain carries TRBV2 and TRBJ2-7; TRBD1 is a possible D gene (5 bases). In germline, CDR1 is SNHLY, CDR2 FYNNEI. V lost 7 bases to trimming and J lost 3 bases, with 13 bases between them. The CDR3 has 13 amino acids.

This chain joins TRBV7-8 and TRBJ1-4, with 8 bases matching TRBD1. After removal of 2 bases from V and 5 bases from J, the junction contained 4 bases not matched to a gene. The CDR3 runs to 15 residues. Germline CDR1 reads SGHVS; CDR2 reads FQNEAQ. The CDR3: CASSLRGQENEKLFF. CDR3 coding DNA: TGTGCCAGCAGCTTAAGGGGACAGGAAAATGAAAAACTGTTTTTT.

The chain has TRBV27 and TRBJ2-7; D is unresolved. The germline V gene has CDR1 MNHEY and CDR2 SMNVEV (reference sequence). The V end was cut by 6 bases, the J end by 2 bases, with 11 bases between. The CDR3 extends over 13 amino acids. In nucleotides, the CDR3 is TGTGCCAGCAGGCCGGGTGTTGCCTACGAGCAGTACTTC. This sequence encodes CASRPGVAYEQYF.

The J gene is TRBJ1-2, the V gene TRBV7-9; TRBD1 matches at 7 bases. This CDR3 region has 13 residues. The junction had 6 bases not matched to a gene; V was cut back by 5 bases and J by 6 bases. Germline assignment: CDR1 SEHNR and CDR2 FQNEAQ (reference sequence). CDR3 sequence (DNA): TGTGCCAGCAGCCGAGGGGGCAATAATGGCTACACCTTC. It specifies CASSRGGNNGYTF.

This clone was observed once. The rearrangement joins TRBV20-1 to TRBJ1-5; 9 positions agree with TRBD1. With V trimmed by 3 bases and J by 5 bases, 11 bases remained unmatched. The CDR3 has 16 amino acids. The germline V gene encodes CDR1 DFQATT and CDR2 SNEGSKA (reference sequence). The CDR3 sequence is CSASSPAGQGYQPQHF. CDR3 sequence (DNA): TGCAGTGCTAGTTCCCCCGCGGGACAGGGCTATCAGCCCCAGCATTTT.

This clone occurred a few times. The rearrangement links TRBV19 to TRBJ1-1; no firm D call. Germline V gives CDR1 LNHDA, CDR2 SQIVND (reference sequence). This CDR3 is built from 14 residues. V lost 5 bases and J 8 bases, leaving 18 bases between the germline ends. CDR3 amino acids: CASSPGRERGEAFF. In DNA form, the CDR3 reads TGTGCCAGTAGTCCGGGGAGAGAAAGAGGGGAAGCTTTCTTT.

The sample holds a few counts of this clone. The J gene is TRBJ2-7, the V gene TRBV7-2; 9 bases align to TRBD2. CDR3 length: 16 amino acids. Germline CDR1 is SGHTA and CDR2 is FQGNSA. Unmatched junction bases numbered 8, after V lost 5 bases and J lost 0 bases. The CDR3 loop reads CASSPSSGTRSYEQYF. The DNA for the CDR3 is TGTGCCAGCAGCCCGTCTAGCGGGACCCGCTCCTACGAGCAGTACTTC.

J is TRBJ1-4 and V is TRBV6-5; D gene ambiguous. The CDR3 runs 13 residues. Between the trimmed V and J ends, which lost 8 bases and 10 bases, there was a span of 17 bases. CDR1 MNHEY and CDR2 SVGAGI come from the germline V gene. The CDR3 region has the DNA TGTGCCAGCGCTCCTAAGGAGCATGGAAAACTGTTTTTT. This sequence encodes CASAPKEHGKLFF.

The CDR3 is CASSLAQGLPNYGYTF. CDR3 DNA sequence: TGCGCCAGCAGCTTGGCCCAGGGGCTACCTAACTATGGCTACACCTTC. The rearrangement links TRBV5-1 to TRBJ1-2; a weak D match, TRBD1 (6 bases). The CDR3 spans 16 residues. Looked up from germline, CDR1 is SGHRS and CDR2 is YFSETQ. V was trimmed by 0 bases and J by 0 bases, leaving 12 bases between them. Looking up the rest from reference TRBV5-1 and TRBJ1-2 gives the full variable domain: KAGVTQTPRYLIKTRGQQVTLSCSPISGHRSVSWYQQTPGQGLQFLFEYFSETQRNKGNFPGRFSGRQFSNSRSEMNVSTLELGDSALYLCASSLAQGLPNYGYTFGSGTRLTVV.

The V and J genes are TRBV28 and TRBJ1-3, with D unclear. The CDR3 runs to 17 residues. The germline CDR1 and CDR2 sequences are MDHEN and SYDVKM. Trimming pared 5 bases from V and 0 bases from J, leaving 17 bases between. The CDR3 DNA reads TGTGCCAGCAGTGCCAGGAGGAGTTCTTTCTCTGGAAACACCATATATTTT. Residues: CASSARRSSFSGNTIYF.

V is TRBV19 and J is TRBJ1-1; 8 bases are a match to TRBD1. This CDR3 comprises 14 residues. V trimming: 5 bases; J trimming: 7 bases; junction bases outside the gene matches: 9. The germline CDR1 and CDR2 sequences are LNHDA and SQIVND (reference sequence). The CDR3 sequence is CASSLTGTGYEAFF. CDR3 coding DNA: TGTGCCAGTAGTCTGACCGGGACAGGATATGAAGCTTTCTTT. Looking up the rest from reference TRBV19 and TRBJ1-1 gives the full variable domain: DGGITQSPKYLFRKEGQNVTLSCEQNLNHDAMYWYRQDPGQGLRLIYYSQIVNDFQKGDIAEGYSVSREKKESFPLTVTSAQKNPTAFYLCASSLTGTGYEAFFGQGTRLTVV.

This chain links TRBV11-2 with TRBJ2-5, with D tentatively TRBD2 (5 bases). V lost 5 bases and J lost 4, with 23 bases in between. Germline V gene data show CDR1 as SGHAT and CDR2 as FQNNGV. CDR3 length equals 17 residues. CDR3 bases: TGTGCCAGCAGCATTCGCCCACCCTCGGGATGGGGAGAGACCCAGTACTTC. Amino acids: CASSIRPPSGWGETQYF. Full variable domain (remainder filled in from reference TRBV11-2 and TRBJ2-5): EAGVAQSPRYKIIEKRQSVAFWCNPISGHATLYWYQQILGQGPKLLIQFQNNGVVDDSQLPKDRFSAERLKGVDSTLKIQPAKLEDSAVYLCASSIRPPSGWGETQYFGPGTRLLVL.

This clone was seen more than once but under ten times. J is TRBJ2-1 and V is TRBV6-2 or TRBV6-3; 9 bases match TRBD1. The junction had 3 bases not matched to a gene; V was cut back by 2 bases and J by 4 bases. The CDR3 loop spans 15 amino acids. CDR1 and CDR2 (germline): MNHEY, SVGEGT. The CDR3 DNA reads as TGTGCCAGCAGTTACGCCGGACAGGGGTACAATGAGCAGTTCTTC. Amino acids: CASSYAGQGYNEQFF.

This rearrangement joins TRBV5-1 to TRBJ2-7; TRBD2 might be the D (6 bases). CDR1 is SGHRS and CDR2 is YFSETQ in the germline V gene. The CDR3 runs to 16 residues. Trimming took 5 bases from V and 1 from J, leaving 19 bases between them. In DNA form, the CDR3 reads TGCGCCAGCAGGACGGAGCCGGGACTCGCTTCCTACGAGCAGTACTTC. Residues: CASRTEPGLASYEQYF. Looking up the rest from reference TRBV5-1 and TRBJ2-7 gives the full variable domain: KAGVTQTPRYLIKTRGQQVTLSCSPISGHRSVSWYQQTPGQGLQFLFEYFSETQRNKGNFPGRFSGRQFSNSRSEMNVSTLELGDSALYLCASRTEPGLASYEQYFGPGTRLTVT.

J is TRBJ2-7 and V is TRBV5-1; tentative D call: TRBD2 (6 bases). The germline V and J ends were trimmed by 6 bases and 5 bases, with 15 bases remaining between them. Germline lookup yields CDR1 SGHRS and CDR2 YFSETQ. The CDR3 sequence is 13 residues long. CDR3 loop: CASTSLGGNEQYF. The CDR3 bases are TGCGCCAGCACGTCCCTGGGAGGTAACGAGCAGTACTTC.

The chain joins TRBV5-4 to TRBJ2-7; 9 bases match TRBD2. Germline V lookup: CDR1 SGHNT, CDR2 YYREEE (reference sequence). This CDR3 comprises 16 residues. Trimming removed 4 bases from V and 7 bases from J; junction bases left unmatched: 15. The chain's CDR3 is CASSPVTSGSRGEQYF. The DNA of the CDR3 is TGTGCCAGCAGCCCGGTGACTAGCGGTTCGAGGGGTGAGCAGTACTTC.

This sequence joins TRBV18 and TRBJ1-1, with a tentative D call TRBD1 (6 bases). Trimming shortened V by 3 bases and J by 6 bases, and 11 bases separated the two germline ends. This CDR3 is built from 13 residues. CDR1 is KGHSH, CDR2 LQKENI, per germline. The CDR3 coding sequence is TGTGCCAGCTCACCGAAACAGGGAGCTGAAGCTTTCTTT. Amino acid sequence: CASSPKQGAEAFF.

The chain has TRBV19 and TRBJ2-1; a possible D gene is TRBD2 (7 bases). This CDR3 is 17 amino acids long. Trimming cost V 7 bases and J 0 bases, with 19 bases left between them. Germline V gene sequence: CDR1 LNHDA, CDR2 SQIVND (reference sequence). The CDR3 sequence: CASTLMRGGSSYNEQFF. The CDR3 DNA reads as TGTGCCAGTACCCTTATGAGGGGGGGGAGCTCCTACAATGAGCAGTTCTTC.

This clone has a single count. V is TRBV23-1 and J is TRBJ1-2, with D tentatively TRBD1 (6 bases). TRBV23-1 is an ORF; its function is uncertain. This CDR3 contains 12 residues. The germline V and J ends were trimmed by 5 bases and 4 bases, with 8 bases remaining between them. The DNA for the CDR3 is TGCGCCAGCAGTTTAGGGGGCTATGGCTACACCTTC. It specifies CASSLGGYGYTF.

This chain links TRBV9 with TRBJ2-3, with TRBD2 as a possible D gene (5 bases). V lost 0 bases and J 4 bases, leaving 15 bases between the germline ends. The CDR3 contains 16 residues. In germline, CDR1 is SGDLS, CDR2 YYNGEE. The CDR3 protein is CASSVVAGVGADTQYF. In nucleotides, the CDR3 is TGTGCCAGCAGCGTAGTGGCCGGGGTGGGCGCAGATACGCAGTATTTT.